Listed below are T cell receptor beta chains from one sample, sequenced in a study of response to subunit inactivated influenza vaccine. Each CDR3 protein is one row after TCRdb ran MiXCR on the RT-PCR reads. The repertoire has about 540,000 distinct CDR3 sequences, around a quarter of them found once; the top ten carry 2.5% to 3%. These data are also associated with another study on T cells expressing NK-cell markers.

Sequencing used CD4+ T cells sorted from PBMCs, obtained 11 to 12 days after vaccination. These receptors came from a man aged 50 to 60 who received an inactivated influenza vaccine. Both conserved end residues are part of each CDR3. D genes are given only for firm matches. Size values are once, few and many counts, or a class for expanded clones, and some rows have none.

NA	few	TRBV6-5	TRBJ1-6	TGTGCCAGCAGTTATGGACCAAATTCACCCCTCCACTTT	CASSYGPNSPLHF
TRBD2	many	TRBV6-2/TRBV6-3	TRBJ2-5	TGTGCCAGCAGTCTAAACGTAGCGGGAGCACGAAAGACCCAGTACTTC	CASSLNVAGARKTQYF
NA	NA	TRBV12-3/TRBV12-4	TRBJ1-1	TGTGCCAGCAGTTTAGGTTCTCATGCTTTCTTT	CASSLGSHAFF
TRBD2	many	TRBV12-3/TRBV12-4	TRBJ2-3	TGTGCCAGCAGTTTTACTAGCGGGGGCACAGATACGCAGTATTTT	CASSFTSGGTDTQYF
NA	NA	TRBV3-1	TRBJ1-1	TGTGCCAGCAGCCGAACGACAGGGAACACTGAAGCTTTCTTT	CASSRTTGNTEAFF
NA	few	TRBV7-3	TRBJ1-2	TGTGCCAGCAGCCCAGACAGGTCCGCTGGCTACACCTTC	CASSPDRSAGYTF
TRBD2	NA	TRBV5-1	TRBJ2-1	TGCGCCAGCAGCTTGGCTAGCGGGGGAGTTGATGAGCAGTTCTTC	CASSLASGGVDEQFF
NA	NA	TRBV19	TRBJ1-5	TGTGCCAGTAGTATCGTACAGACGAATCAGCCCCAGCATTTT	CASSIVQTNQPQHF
NA	NA	TRBV11-2	TRBJ1-5	TGTGCCAGCAGCTTAGCGGCAGGGCCCAATCAGCCCCAGCATTTT	CASSLAAGPNQPQHF
NA	few	TRBV12-3/TRBV12-4	TRBJ1-5	TGTGCCAGCAGTTTCGTGAGGGGGAGCAATCAGCCCCAGCATTTT	CASSFVRGSNQPQHF
TRBD1	few	TRBV7-8	TRBJ1-5	TGTGCCAGCAGCTCGGGACAGGGATTTCAGCCCCAGCATTTT	CASSSGQGFQPQHF
NA	many	TRBV7-8	TRBJ2-3	TGTGCCAGCAGCTTTACTCGGCATTGGGATACGCAGTATTTT	CASSFTRHWDTQYF
NA	few	TRBV4-1	TRBJ2-5	TGCGCCAGCAGCCAAGGAGCAAATCAAGAGACCCAGTACTTC	CASSQGANQETQYF
TRBD1	NA	TRBV24-1	TRBJ2-2	TGTGCCACCCGGGGACAGGCGGACACCGGGGAGCTGTTTTTT	CATRGQADTGELFF
NA	NA	TRBV6-4	TRBJ2-3	TGTGCCAGCAGTGACGGTTCTTTTTCTAGCACAGATACGCAGTATTTT	CASSDGSFSSTDTQYF
NA	NA	TRBV2	TRBJ2-3	TGTGCCAGCACAGAACAGGGAAATACGCAGTATTTT	CASTEQGNTQYF
TRBD2	NA	TRBV20-1	TRBJ2-1	TGCAGTGCTAGTAGCGGGGCCCGCAACAATGAGCAGTTCTTC	CSASSGARNNEQFF
NA	NA	TRBV6-1	TRBJ1-5	TGTGCCAGCAGGCGTGACAGAAGCCGGGATCAGCCCCAGCATTTT	CASRRDRSRDQPQHF
TRBD1	few	TRBV7-9	TRBJ2-5	TGTGCCAGCAGTTTACAGGGGTGGCGGGAGACCCAGTACTTC	CASSLQGWRETQYF
TRBD1	NA	TRBV5-1	TRBJ2-3	TGCGCCAGCAGCCTGACCGGGACAGGGGGTAGGGGTACGCAGTATTTT	CASSLTGTGGRGTQYF
NA	few	TRBV7-2	TRBJ1-4	TGTGCCAGCAGCTTGACAACGGCCACTAATGAAAAACTGTTTTTT	CASSLTTATNEKLFF
TRBD1	NA	TRBV3-1	TRBJ2-7	TGTGCCAGCAGCCGGATTCCGGGACAGATATCATACGAGCAGTACTTC	CASSRIPGQISYEQYF
TRBD2	NA	TRBV5-6	TRBJ2-5	TGTGCCAGCAGCTTGGTGGTTAGCGGACTAGCGGGGGACCAAGAGACCCAGTACTTC	CASSLVVSGLAGDQETQYF
TRBD2	NA	TRBV10-3	TRBJ2-7	TGTGCCATCAATTCAGATAGCGGGAGTCTCGAGCAGTACTTC	CAINSDSGSLEQYF
NA	many	TRBV12-3/TRBV12-4	TRBJ1-5	TGTGCCAGCAGCCGGGGGGGCGGTGGCAATCAGCCCCAGCATTTT	CASSRGGGGNQPQHF
NA	NA	TRBV28	TRBJ2-1	TGTGCCAGCAGTACCGGGACCTACAAATACAATGAGCAGTTCTTC	CASSTGTYKYNEQFF
NA	many	TRBV24-1	TRBJ2-3	TGTGCCACCAGTGACCCCAGGGGAGGTAATACAGATACGCAGTATTTT	CATSDPRGGNTDTQYF
NA	few	TRBV5-1	TRBJ2-2	TGCGCCAGCAGCGCGGACGTCGGGGAGCTGTTTTTT	CASSADVGELFF
NA	NA	TRBV6-2/TRBV6-3	TRBJ2-3	TGTGCCAGCAGTTACGGCGGGCCAGGAGCAGATACGCAGTATTTT	CASSYGGPGADTQYF
NA	NA	TRBV4-1	TRBJ1-2	TGCGCCAGCAGCCCACTAGGCTCTGGGTATGGTTATGGCTACACCTTC	CASSPLGSGYGYGYTF
TRBD2	few	TRBV20-1	TRBJ2-1	TGCAGTGCCAGGGGACTAGCGGACCATACCTACAATGAGCAGTTCTTC	CSARGLADHTYNEQFF
TRBD2	NA	TRBV12-3/TRBV12-4	TRBJ2-5	TGTGCCAGCAGTCCTACCAGCGGGAGGGCCATCGAGACCCAGTACTTC	CASSPTSGRAIETQYF
NA	NA	TRBV28	TRBJ1-6	TGTGCCAGCAGTTCAGGCGGGGGGGAGGGCTCACCCCTCCACTTT	CASSSGGGEGSPLHF
NA	few	TRBV28	TRBJ2-5	TGTGCCAGCAGTCATCAGCTGGCTGAGACCCAGTACTTC	CASSHQLAETQYF
NA	NA	TRBV15	TRBJ2-1	TGTGCCACCAGCAGAGACTTAATGGCTAACTACAATGAGCAGTTCTTC	CATSRDLMANYNEQFF